This T cell receptor beta chain was recovered during a study of molecular identifiers for immune sequencing clone quantification listed by TCRdb under 2018. Regarding the research as a whole: For a replicate experiment, RNA from approximately 20,000 or 100,000 naive CD8 T cells was divided into five aliquots, of which four were sequenced. CD8 T cells were used in a methods study to benchmark molecular-identifier clustering-based TCR repertoire sequencing (MIDCIRS) and TCR RNA copy counting. The full study reports these points: About three recovered TCR RNA copies per cell were obtained by modeling, versus approximately 9 by digital PCR, implying a capture efficiency of about 30%. The sizes of highly expanded clones could end up underestimated when identical TCR molecules share a barcode. The naive libraries included spiked-in Jurkat TCR RNA (10 copies' worth), and this Jurkat TCR RNA is not part of the donor repertoire. Even against a background of around 950,000 naive CD8 T cells, spiked-in Jurkat TCR RNA amounting to a single cell's worth was reported to be detectable. In CMV-specific effector cells, over 97% of molecules were held by clones above 20 RNA copies, whereas under 1% of molecules were held by such clones in naive cells. When barcode sub-clustering was left out, chimeric consensus sequences inflated TCR diversity, with chimeras reaching as high as 47%.

The CDR3 has 16 amino acids, counting the end cysteine and phenylalanine. The read is trimmed to its CDR3 DNA, 48 bases read in frame from base 1. The germline V gene sets CDR1 to LGHNA and CDR2 to YSLEER. V loses 0 bases, J loses 1 base, and the germline ends lie 11 bases apart. The receptor library was made with PCR. TCRdb shows the sequencer as Illumina HiSeq 4000. Bulk TCR libraries were made following a previously described method, with the TCR primers given in Table S5. Total RNA was purified with the Qiagen AllPrep DNA/RNA kit. Before analysis, reads from multiple sequencing runs of the same library were pooled. Regarding the original processing steps: Reads were retained only if the reads had an exact TCR constant sequence, and the retained reads were trimmed to 150 nt and grouped according to their 12-nt molecular barcodes. Within each barcode group, reads were sub-clustered at a 15% Levenshtein threshold, and quality-weighted consensus sequences were built per RNA molecule. Non-functional sequences were excluded, and lower-count sequences lying one edit away from another sequence were also excluded. On the basis of fitting two negative binomial distributions, barcode sub-clusters with fewer than 20% of the maximum read count were discarded. TCRdb reworked the public reads: Q25 trimming with fastp, MiXCR clone assembly, productive beta chains retained. Each record represents a unique CDR3 protein, reported with the most common genes and DNA among its rows. For this entry, the V and J calls and clone size follow TCRdb and not the study's own pipeline. This sample has approximately 500,000 distinct CDR3 sequences in its table, and about 22% of those were observed once. The top ten clones comprise around 0.86% of the sample.

Naive CD8 T cell libraries were made from around 18,000 to 910,000 sorted cells using 10%, 30% or 50% of purified RNA. Naive CD8 T cells were FACS-sorted as CD8+CD4-CCR7+CD45RA+ on a BD FACSAria II into RLT Plus buffer. To test detection sensitivity, Jurkat RNA equal to around 10 TCR copies was added to samples of about 19,000-1,100,000 naive CD8 T cells. CD8 T cells were enriched using RosetteSep CD8+ T Cell Enrichment Cocktail and Ficoll-Paque, and the enriched cells then underwent ACK red cell lysis. This clonotype was recorded a few times. The target of this receptor is not known. No clone much larger than this one lies a single base away; base qualities are absent.

The rearranged segments are TRBV4-3 and TRBJ2-3, with a tentative D gene TRBD2 over 6 matching bases. The sequenced material came from naive CD8+ T cells from blood, with Jurkat cell RNA spiked in. This specimen's cell subset or site label, interpreted: FACS-sorted CD8+CD4-CCR7+CD45RA+ naive T cells. The receptor comes from a human donor in good health. Some libraries in this study had Jurkat cell RNA spiked in. The DNA reads as follows: TGCGCCAGCAGCCAAGATGGGGGGACCGGCACAGATACGCAGTATTTT. It encodes CASSQDGGTGTDTQYF.